This T cell receptor (beta chain) comes out of a study of cytomegalovirus exposure and HLA in healthy donors. Study-level points and caveats: 150 or so TCR beta chains were listed as cytomegalovirus-associated. The authors later found most CMV-associated TCR beta chains appeared HLA-restricted. Sequence variants that were highly shared formed a cluster that was likely a sequencing artifact.

Comment on this clone: What it recognizes is unknown.

The PCR employed 60 Vbeta primers together with 13 Jbeta primers. The assay was immunoSEQ multiplex PCR, and TCRdb's table has in-frame clones only and misses some. The sample gives approximately 150,000 clones, just under 85% of which show up once; over 9.5% is in the top ten. This CDR3 region has 15 residues. V gene TRBV21-1 combines with J gene TRBJ2-5; the table's D call, TRBD2, has no DNA check behind it. TRBV21-1 is marked as a pseudogene. Sequenced material: PBMCs. The sequence was collected from an older woman in good health and CMV-seropositive. This chain's CDR3 is CASSKLAASGETQYF. The CDR3 DNA reads as TGTGCCAGCAGCAAGCTAGCGGCTTCCGGAGAGACCCAGTACTTC.